A selection of T cell receptor beta chains follows, all from one sample in a study of T cell repertoires in cytomegalovirus infection. TCRdb processed the reads anew with MiXCR; each CDR3 protein has one entry. This sample has 150,000 or so distinct CDR3 sequences, with roughly 6.5% found just once. Material for sequencing was PBMCs. All receptors derive from a human donor in good health (CMV status not recorded). Some clones in this sample may be carry-over from other donors' samples. CDR3s include the opening cysteine and the closing phenylalanine or tryptophan. D genes are given only for firm matches. For some rows the clone size is stated as once, few or many, or as a class when expanded; others skip it.

J: TRBJ2-3; V: TRBV7-2; D: TRBD2; size: many; CDR3: CASSWTRGGTDTQYF; DNA: TGTGCCAGCAGCTGGACGCGGGGGGGCACAGATACGCAGTATTTT
J: TRBJ1-4; V: TRBV6-1; D: NA; size: many; CDR3: CASSQRGKGEKLFF; DNA: TGTGCCAGCAGTCAACGGGGGAAGGGTGAAAAACTGTTTTTT
J: TRBJ2-7; V: TRBV7-9; D: TRBD1; size: many; CDR3: CASSSHRGELEQYF; DNA: TGTGCCAGCAGCTCACACAGGGGGGAACTCGAGCAGTACTTC
J: TRBJ2-3; V: TRBV19; D: TRBD2; size: few; CDR3: CASSIEGTSGAYTQYF; DNA: TGTGCCAGTAGTATAGAGGGGACTAGCGGAGCTTATACGCAGTATTTT
J: TRBJ1-4; V: TRBV20-1; D: NA; size: many; CDR3: CSAETGITNEKLFF; DNA: TGCAGTGCGGAAACAGGGATAACTAATGAAAAACTGTTTTTT
J: TRBJ1-2; V: TRBV30; D: NA; size: NA; CDR3: CAWSPQGNGYTF; DNA: TGTGCCTGGAGTCCCCAGGGGAATGGCTACACCTTC
J: TRBJ1-5; V: TRBV29-1; D: TRBD1; size: many; CDR3: CSARTGYGNQPQHF; DNA: TGCAGCGCTCGGACAGGGTACGGCAATCAGCCCCAGCATTTT
J: TRBJ2-7; V: TRBV7-9; D: NA; size: NA; CDR3: CASSFHLGPQTEQYF; DNA: TGTGCCAGCAGCTTCCACCTGGGACCGCAAACGGAGCAGTACTTC
J: TRBJ2-4; V: TRBV6-4; D: NA; size: NA; CDR3: CARTPHVKIAKNIQYF; DNA: TGTGCCAGAACTCCCCATGTCAAGATAGCCAAAAACATTCAGTACTTC
J: TRBJ1-4; V: TRBV20-1; D: NA; size: many; CDR3: CSGARAANEKLFF; DNA: TGCAGTGGGGCCCGGGCCGCTAATGAAAAACTGTTTTTT
J: TRBJ2-7; V: TRBV9; D: NA; size: NA; CDR3: CASSIGPNPDYEQYF; DNA: TGTGCCAGCAGCATTGGACCCAACCCTGACTACGAGCAGTACTTC
J: TRBJ1-1; V: TRBV5-1; D: NA; size: NA; CDR3: CASSLDSMNTEAFF; DNA: TGCGCCAGCAGCTTGGACAGCATGAACACTGAAGCTTTCTTT
J: TRBJ2-7; V: TRBV6-1; D: TRBD1; size: many; CDR3: CASSPYGTGLYEQYF; DNA: TGTGCCAGCAGTCCGTACGGGACAGGATTATACGAGCAGTACTTC
J: TRBJ1-2; V: TRBV23-1; D: NA; size: few; CDR3: CAQQRGAGDFYGYTF; DNA: TGCGCCCAGCAGCGGGGAGCAGGAGACTTCTATGGCTACACCTTC
J: TRBJ1-1; V: TRBV12-3/TRBV12-4; D: NA; size: NA; CDR3: CASSFSLELNTEAFF; DNA: TGTGCCAGCAGTTTCAGTCTAGAGTTGAACACTGAAGCTTTCTTT
J: TRBJ2-3; V: TRBV7-3; D: NA; size: many; CDR3: CASSYIRGPTDTQYF; DNA: TGTGCCAGCAGCTATATTCGGGGGCCGACAGATACGCAGTATTTT
J: TRBJ1-4; V: TRBV4-3; D: NA; size: many; CDR3: CASSQDRGYGEKLFF; DNA: TGCGCCAGCAGCCAAGATCGGGGGTACGGTGAAAAACTGTTTTTT
J: TRBJ1-1; V: TRBV12-3/TRBV12-4; D: TRBD1; size: many; CDR3: CASSLGTGYTMNTEAFF; DNA: TGTGCCAGCAGTTTGGGGACAGGATACACTATGAACACTGAAGCTTTCTTT
J: TRBJ2-3; V: TRBV11-2; D: NA; size: many; CDR3: CASSLVPSDTQYF; DNA: TGTGCCAGCAGCTTAGTCCCTTCAGATACGCAGTATTTT
J: TRBJ2-5; V: TRBV6-5; D: NA; size: NA; CDR3: CASSAGGLETQYF; DNA: TGTGCCAGCAGCGCCGGGGGCTTAGAGACCCAGTACTTC
J: TRBJ1-1; V: TRBV5-1; D: NA; size: many; CDR3: CASSTPDGNTEAFF; DNA: TGCGCCAGCAGCACCCCCGACGGGAACACTGAAGCTTTCTTT
J: TRBJ2-7; V: TRBV7-2; D: TRBD1; size: many; CDR3: CASSYDRGYEQYF; DNA: TGTGCCAGCAGCTACGACAGGGGCTACGAGCAGTACTTC
J: TRBJ1-1; V: TRBV7-2; D: NA; size: medium-sized; CDR3: CASSLAATAGMNTEAFF; DNA: TGTGCCAGCAGCTTAGCAGCCACGGCAGGGATGAACACTGAAGCTTTCTTT
J: TRBJ2-1; V: TRBV28; D: TRBD1; size: many; CDR3: CASSFLGQVPVTFF; DNA: TGTGCCAGCAGTTTCCTAGGACAGGTCCCCGTGACGTTCTTC
J: TRBJ2-7; V: TRBV28; D: NA; size: many; CDR3: CASSLLKGMAYEQYF; DNA: TGTGCCAGCAGTTTATTAAAGGGGATGGCCTACGAGCAGTACTTC
J: TRBJ1-1; V: TRBV20-1; D: TRBD1; size: few; CDR3: CSASGQERRTEAFF; DNA: TGCAGTGCTTCGGGACAGGAAAGACGCACTGAAGCTTTCTTT
J: TRBJ2-1; V: TRBV15; D: NA; size: many; CDR3: CATSRGGYNEQFF; DNA: TGTGCCACCAGCAGAGGCGGCTACAATGAGCAGTTCTTC
J: TRBJ2-1; V: TRBV5-1; D: NA; size: NA; CDR3: CASSLGDPENEQFF; DNA: TGCGCCAGCAGCTTGGGCGACCCCGAGAATGAGCAGTTCTTC
J: TRBJ2-5; V: TRBV7-3; D: TRBD1; size: many; CDR3: CASSSGQPGTQYF; DNA: TGTGCCAGCAGCTCGGGACAGCCAGGGACCCAGTACTTC
J: TRBJ2-5; V: TRBV20-1; D: NA; size: few; CDR3: CSAREIILQETQYF; DNA: TGCAGTGCTAGAGAAATTATCCTCCAAGAGACCCAGTACTTC
J: TRBJ1-1; V: TRBV5-1; D: TRBD1; size: few; CDR3: CASSSHDRDTEAFF; DNA: TGCGCCAGCAGCTCTCACGACAGGGACACTGAAGCTTTCTTT
J: TRBJ1-1; V: TRBV12-5; D: TRBD1; size: many; CDR3: CASGRQGVSDTEAFF; DNA: TGTGCTAGTGGTAGACAGGGGGTTTCGGACACTGAAGCTTTCTTT
J: TRBJ1-5; V: TRBV12-5; D: TRBD1; size: NA; CDR3: CASGIATGTLSNQPQHF; DNA: TGTGCTAGTGGTATCGCGACAGGGACGCTTAGCAATCAGCCCCAGCATTTT
J: TRBJ1-4; V: TRBV7-9; D: NA; size: many; CDR3: CASSLATGGEKLFF; DNA: TGTGCCAGCAGCTTAGCGACGGGTGGCGAAAAACTGTTTTTT
J: TRBJ2-1; V: TRBV6-1; D: TRBD1; size: many; CDR3: CASSSLSTGTASYNEQFF; DNA: TGTGCCAGCAGTTCCCTTTCGACCGGGACAGCAAGTTACAATGAGCAGTTCTTC
J: TRBJ2-7; V: TRBV9; D: TRBD2; size: many; CDR3: CASSPSGGSYEQYF; DNA: TGTGCCAGCAGCCCTTCGGGGGGGTCCTACGAGCAGTACTTC
J: TRBJ1-4; V: TRBV11-3; D: NA; size: many; CDR3: CASSLNFGDPVSF; DNA: TGTGCCAGCAGCTTAAACTTCGGAGACCCAGTCTCTTTT
J: TRBJ1-1; V: TRBV6-2/TRBV6-3; D: TRBD1; size: many; CDR3: CASSSGGNTEAFF; DNA: TGTGCCAGCAGTTCAGGGGGCAACACTGAAGCTTTCTTT
J: TRBJ1-1; V: TRBV7-8; D: NA; size: few; CDR3: CASSSPRGGGTEAFF; DNA: TGTGCCAGCAGCTCCCCTCGGGGAGGGGGCACTGAAGCTTTCTTT
J: TRBJ1-2; V: TRBV3-1; D: NA; size: NA; CDR3: CASSQASYGYTF; DNA: TGTGCCAGCAGCCAAGCCTCCTATGGCTACACCTTC
J: TRBJ1-2; V: TRBV24-1; D: NA; size: few; CDR3: CATSDPGRHGYTF; DNA: TGTGCCACCAGTGATCCCGGTAGACATGGCTACACCTTC
J: TRBJ1-1; V: TRBV28; D: NA; size: many; CDR3: CASSRDIKSFF; DNA: TGTGCCAGCAGCCGGGACATTAAGTCTTTCTTT
J: TRBJ1-2; V: TRBV7-3; D: NA; size: many; CDR3: CASSRGRGDYGYTF; DNA: TGTGCCAGCAGCCGGGGCCGGGGGGACTATGGCTACACCTTC
J: TRBJ1-4; V: TRBV28; D: NA; size: NA; CDR3: CASTGVANEKLFF; DNA: TGTGCGAGCACTGGGGTGGCTAATGAAAAACTGTTTTTT
J: TRBJ2-1; V: TRBV29-1; D: TRBD2; size: NA; CDR3: CSAPGLAGGNEQFF; DNA: TGCAGCGCCCCGGGACTAGCGGGGGGGAATGAGCAGTTCTTC
J: TRBJ2-1; V: TRBV7-2; D: NA; size: many; CDR3: CASSFEGGPNEQFF; DNA: TGTGCCAGCAGCTTTGAGGGGGGGCCTAATGAGCAGTTCTTC
J: TRBJ1-3; V: TRBV7-9; D: NA; size: few; CDR3: CASSWGQSGNTIYF; DNA: TGTGCCAGCAGCTGGGGACAATCTGGAAACACCATATATTTT
J: TRBJ2-1; V: TRBV7-2; D: TRBD2; size: many; CDR3: CASSAELAGRKFF; DNA: TGTGCCAGCAGCGCAGAACTAGCGGGGAGAAAGTTCTTC
J: TRBJ1-6; V: TRBV4-3; D: NA; size: many; CDR3: CASSQDARDSPLHF; DNA: TGCGCCAGCAGCCAAGATGCGAGGGACTCACCCCTCCACTTT
J: TRBJ1-1; V: TRBV3-1; D: NA; size: NA; CDR3: CASSQQAFKVGAFF; DNA: TGTGCCAGCAGCCAACAGGCATTTAAGGTTGGAGCTTTCTTT
J: TRBJ1-1; V: TRBV12-3/TRBV12-4; D: NA; size: many; CDR3: CASSFGGAGTEAFF; DNA: TGTGCCAGCAGTTTTGGGGGCGCGGGCACTGAAGCTTTCTTT
J: TRBJ1-5; V: TRBV15; D: NA; size: many; CDR3: CATSTETPGVSHQPQHF; DNA: TGTGCCACCAGCACTGAAACGCCGGGAGTCTCTCATCAGCCCCAGCATTTT
J: TRBJ2-1; V: TRBV10-1; D: NA; size: many; CDR3: CASSRTRPRGAYNEQFF; DNA: TGCGCCAGCAGTCGAACCCGACCCCGAGGGGCCTACAATGAGCAGTTCTTC
J: TRBJ2-1; V: TRBV24-1; D: TRBD1; size: many; CDR3: CATSDPGTGGYEQFF; DNA: TGTGCCACCAGTGATCCCGGGACAGGGGGCTATGAGCAGTTCTTC
J: TRBJ2-7; V: TRBV7-2; D: TRBD1; size: many; CDR3: CASSSHRGQNEQYF; DNA: TGTGCCAGCAGCTCCCACAGGGGCCAAAACGAGCAGTACTTC